The next 23 T cell receptor beta chains were all read from a single sample in a study of PD-1 blockade in classical Hodgkin lymphoma. Time point denoted: cycle 4 day 1 (C4D1), after less than seven weeks of nivolumab. Relapses following autologous stem cell transplantation were seen in all patients, with brentuximab vedotin exposure varying. TCRdb keeps only in-frame clones here, not all; method: immunoSEQ multiplex PCR. The sample lists around 60,000 clones; about 90% were seen once. Sequencing used peripheral blood mononuclear cells (PBMCs), obtained before the fourth cycle of nivolumab. The receptors were sampled from a human donor with classical Hodgkin lymphoma.

The gene calls are TRBV6-6 and TRBJ1-2; D call uncertain. The germline V and J ends were trimmed by 7 bases and 8 bases, with 11 bases remaining between them. The CDR3 length is 11 residues. Germline loops: CDR1 MNHNY, CDR2 SVGAGI (reference sequence). The CDR3 spells CASTETAGYTF. For the CDR3, the DNA is TGTGCCAGCACTGAAACAGCCGGCTACACCTTC.

The chain is built from TRBV29-1 and TRBJ1-5, with no clear D. Germline V gives CDR1 SQVTM, CDR2 ANQGSEA. V was trimmed by 4 bases and J by 2 bases, leaving 9 bases between them. This CDR3 has 13 amino acids. CDR3 in amino acids: CSVAGSGNQPQHF. DNA of the CDR3: TGCAGCGTTGCGGGTTCGGGCAATCAGCCCCAGCATTTT.

The J gene is TRBJ2-6, the V gene TRBV11-2, with D perhaps matching TRBD2 (6 bases). Trimming pared 4 bases from V and 4 bases from J, leaving 17 bases between. This CDR3 has 17 residues. Germline V gene lookup returns CDR1 SGHAT and CDR2 FQNNGV. The CDR3 region is CASSWAGTPGGANVLTF. The CDR3 DNA reads as TGTGCCAGCAGCTGGGCTGGGACTCCAGGGGGGGCCAACGTCCTGACTTTC. The variable domain in full, completed from reference TRBV11-2 and TRBJ2-6, reads EAGVAQSPRYKIIEKRQSVAFWCNPISGHATLYWYQQILGQGPKLLIQFQNNGVVDDSQLPKDRFSAERLKGVDSTLKIQPAKLEDSAVYLCASSWAGTPGGANVLTFGAGSRLTVL.

The chain couples TRBV5-6 to TRBJ2-1; 8 bases fit TRBD2. The CDR3 loop spans 16 amino acids. Per the germline V gene, CDR1 is SGHDT and CDR2 is YYEEEE. Trimming took 0 bases from V and 3 from J; bases not matched to a gene: 5. CDR3 protein: CASSLVLRGDYNEQFF. The CDR3 DNA follows: TGTGCCAGCAGCTTGGTTCTGCGGGGGGACTACAATGAGCAGTTCTTC. The full variable domain, completed using reference TRBV5-6 and TRBJ2-1, is DAGVTQSPTHLIKTRGQQVTLRCSPKSGHDTVSWYQQALGQGPQFIFQYYEEEERQRGNFPDRFSGHQFPNYSSELNVNALLLGDSALYLCASSLVLRGDYNEQFFGPGTRLTVL.

This clone was observed a handful of times. The chain recombines TRBV6-5 with TRBJ1-1, with D hard to call. Germline CDR1 and CDR2: MNHEY and SVGAGI. There are 13 residues in the CDR3. V was shortened by 3 bases and J by 1 base, with 6 bases between the two germline ends. The CDR3 reads CASSYEGNTEAFF. Here the CDR3 DNA reads TGTGCCAGCAGTTATGAGGGGAACACTGAAGCTTTCTTT.

The J gene is TRBJ1-1, the V gene TRBV7-9; D possibly corresponds to TRBD1 (6 bases). The CDR3 is made up of 13 amino acids. V lost 5 bases to trimming and J lost 3 bases, with 10 bases between them. The germline gives CDR1 SEHNR, CDR2 FQNEAQ (reference sequence). The CDR3 here is CASSLTGYTEAFF. CDR3 nucleotides: TGTGCCAGCAGCCTAACAGGGTACACTGAAGCTTTCTTT.

This chain uses TRBV5-6 with TRBJ1-1, with TRBD1 matching 8 bases. This CDR3 has 12 amino acids. From germline, CDR1 is SGHDT and CDR2 YYEEEE. The V and J ends lost 1 base and 11 bases, in that order; junction bases with no gene match: 4. In nucleotides, the CDR3 is TGTGCCAGCAGCTTGTGGCAGGGGGCGGCTTTCTTT. It specifies CASSLWQGAAFF.

This sequence joins TRBV4-1 and TRBJ2-7; 9 bases line up with TRBD1. The CDR3 loop spans 16 amino acids. The V and J ends lost 5 bases and 2 bases, in that order; junction bases with no gene match: 10. Germline CDR1 MGHRA, CDR2 YSYEKL. The CDR3 DNA is TGCGCCAGCAGCTTTTCCGGGACAGGGCTTCCCTACGAGCAGTACTTC. Translated: CASSFSGTGLPYEQYF.

The chain is built from TRBV27 and TRBJ2-2; D unresolved. Trimming removed 6 bases at V and 8 bases at J, with 13 bases between. CDR1 MNHEY and CDR2 SMNVEV come from the germline V gene (reference sequence). The CDR3 is 13 amino acids. The CDR3 spells CASSLTVSGELFF. The CDR3, as DNA: TGTGCCAGCAGCCTGACGGTATCGGGGGAGCTGTTTTTT.

This clone was observed once. The rearrangement uses TRBV5-1 and TRBJ2-6; D is perhaps TRBD1 or TRBD2 (6 bases each). V was cut by 4 bases and J by 0 bases, with 11 bases left in between. The CDR3 sequence is 16 residues long. Germline CDR1 reads SGHRS; CDR2 reads YFSETQ. CDR3 in amino acids: CASSAGQNSGANVLTF. The CDR3 region has the DNA TGCGCCAGCAGCGCGGGACAAAACTCTGGGGCCAACGTCCTGACTTTC.

This clone showed up just once. The chain combines TRBV30 with TRBJ2-1, with a tentative D call TRBD2 (5 bases). The CDR3 is made up of 13 amino acids. The germline gives CDR1 GTSNPN, CDR2 SVGIG (reference sequence). Between the trimmed V and J ends, which lost 0 bases and 8 bases, there was a span of 11 bases. The CDR3 bases are TGTGCCTGGAGTGTTGCGGGTTGGGATGAGCAGTTCTTC. Its protein is CAWSVAGWDEQFF.

The table lists this clone with a few counts. The chain has TRBV2 and TRBJ1-1; D gene ambiguous. V was shortened by 3 bases and J by 9 bases, with 5 bases between the two germline ends. Germline CDR1 reads SNHLY; CDR2 reads FYNNEI. The CDR3 extends over 10 amino acids. CDR3 sequence: CASSETKAFF. The CDR3 nucleotides read TGTGCCAGCAGTGAGACAAAAGCTTTCTTT.

The CDR3 is CASSFQTGPQFSYEQYF. CDR3 nucleotides: TGTGCCAGCAGCTTTCAGACAGGCCCTCAGTTTAGCTACGAGCAGTACTTC. The V gene is TRBV7-6, the J gene TRBJ2-7, with D perhaps TRBD1 (6 bases). Germline assignment: CDR1 SGHVS and CDR2 FNYEAQ. V gave up 3 bases and J gave up 3 bases, with 21 bases separating them. The CDR3 is 17 residues long. Together with reference TRBV7-6 and TRBJ2-7, the CDR3 gives the full variable domain: GAGVSQSPRYKVTKRGQDVALRCDPISGHVSLYWYRQALGQGPEFLTYFNYEAQQDKSGLPNDRFSAERPEGSISTLTIQRTEQRDSAMYRCASSFQTGPQFSYEQYFGPGTRLTVT.

The rearrangement joins TRBV25-1 to TRBJ2-5, with a tentative D call TRBD2 (6 bases). The CDR3 contains 16 residues. Trimming shortened V by 3 bases and J by 4 bases, and 18 bases separated the two germline ends. Germline CDR1 MGHDK, CDR2 SYGVNS. CDR3: CASSDALGGIRETQYF. CDR3 sequence (DNA): TGTGCCAGCAGTGATGCCCTAGGAGGGATCCGAGAGACCCAGTACTTC.

The gene calls are TRBV25-1 and TRBJ1-5; no clear D. The germline V gene encodes CDR1 MGHDK and CDR2 SYGVNS. The CDR3 contains 12 residues. V dropped 3 bases and J dropped 4 bases, with 4 bases sitting between them. The CDR3 bases are TGTGCCAGCAGTGACGGAAATCAGCCCCAGCATTTT. This codes for CASSDGNQPQHF.

The V gene is TRBV15, the J gene TRBJ1-1; D may be TRBD1 (6 bases). The CDR3 loop spans 13 amino acids. From germline, CDR1 is LNHNV and CDR2 YYDKDF (reference sequence). Trimming pared 5 bases from V and 1 base from J, leaving 8 bases between. CDR3 nucleotide sequence: TGTGCCACCAGCGACAGGTGGAACACTGAAGCTTTCTTT. It specifies CATSDRWNTEAFF.

The chain combines TRBV11-2 with TRBJ2-7; 7 nucleotides agree with TRBD1. CDR3 length: 16 amino acids. The germline V gene has CDR1 SGHAT and CDR2 FQNNGV. The V segment lost 1 base and the J segment 3 bases; nucleotides outside the gene matches: 9. The CDR3 nucleotides are TGTGCCAGCAGCTTAGTTGGGGACAGCTACTTCTACGAGCAGTACTTC. This sequence encodes CASSLVGDSYFYEQYF.

This clone appeared a single time. One end of the junction does not line up with germline, which may come from a read error. The rearrangement uses TRBV7-8 and TRBJ2-7; 9 nucleotides agree with TRBD2. Per germline, CDR1 SGHVS and CDR2 FQNEAQ. This CDR3 is 11 amino acids long. CDR3 DNA: TGTGCCAGCAGCAGATCCGGGACTAGCAACTTC. This gives the protein CASSRSGTSNF.

The chain joins TRBV5-4 to TRBJ2-1; 9 bases are a match to TRBD1. The germline V gene encodes CDR1 SGHNT and CDR2 YYREEE (reference sequence). CDR3 length: 15 residues. The V gene end was trimmed by 4 bases and the J gene end by 6 bases; junction bases not matched to a gene: 8. The CDR3 region has the DNA TGTGCCAGCAGCGCCGGACAGGGGTTTTCCAATGAGCAGTTCTTC. This translates into CASSAGQGFSNEQFF. The full variable domain, its missing parts supplied by reference TRBV5-4 and TRBJ2-1, is ETGVTQSPTHLIKTRGQQVTLRCSSQSGHNTVSWYQQALGQGPQFIFQYYREEENGRGNFPPRFSGLQFPNYSSELNVNALELDDSALYLCASSAGQGFSNEQFFGPGTRLTVL.

The chain recombines TRBV19 with TRBJ1-1; D remains ambiguous. Germline V gene sequence: CDR1 LNHDA, CDR2 SQIVND (reference sequence). V dropped 6 bases and J dropped 0 bases, with 5 bases sitting between them. The CDR3 loop spans 12 amino acids. The CDR3 DNA follows: TGTGCCAGTAGCGTGGTGAACACTGAAGCTTTCTTT. Amino acids: CASSVVNTEAFF.

This clone was detected only once. J is TRBJ2-1 and V is TRBV5-1; 10 positions agree with TRBD2. The CDR3 has 16 residues. J gave up 9 bases and V 0 bases, and 9 bases lay outside the gene matches. The germline gives CDR1 SGHRS, CDR2 YFSETQ. The CDR3 region is CASSLVPAGGPGEQFF. In DNA form, the CDR3 reads TGCGCCAGCAGCTTGGTGCCAGCGGGGGGGCCCGGTGAGCAGTTCTTC.

The chain combines TRBV6-5 with TRBJ2-1, with D perhaps matching TRBD1 (5 bases). Germline-derived CDR1 and CDR2 are MNHEY and SVGAGI. The CDR3 runs to 13 residues. The germline V and J ends were trimmed by 5 bases and 4 bases, with 9 bases remaining between them. This CDR3 reads CASSDSGYNEQFF. In DNA form, the CDR3 reads TGTGCCAGCAGTGACAGTGGGTACAATGAGCAGTTCTTC.

The chain combines TRBV29-1 with TRBJ1-1, with TRBD1 as a possible D gene (6 bases). Germline V CDR1 and CDR2: SQVTM, ANQGSEA. The length of the CDR3 is 16 residues. Trimming pared 6 bases from V and 3 bases from J, leaving 23 bases between. The CDR3 sequence is CSVRRGGGDSHTEAFF. Written as DNA, the CDR3 is TGCAGCGTAAGACGAGGGGGGGGCGACTCTCACACTGAAGCTTTCTTT.